This T cell receptor beta chain was recorded in a study of identical twins. From the 5' RACE reads, TCRdb called clonotypes with MiXCR, one entry per CDR3 protein. The sample shows roughly 1,500,000 distinct CDR3 sequences, under 35% of them seen only once. V was clipped by 5 bases and J by 4 bases, with 17 bases between them. This CDR3 region has 14 residues. Germline V gene data show CDR1 as GTSNPN and CDR2 as SVGIG (reference sequence). Sample: cord blood. The clonotype originates from a newborn girl in good health. V is TRBV30 and J is TRBJ1-2; D gene unclear. The CDR3 coding sequence is TGTGCCTGGGGGTCCATAGGGAGGAGCTATGGCTACACCTTC. Amino acid sequence: CAWGSIGRSYGYTF.